This entry lists 23 T cell receptor beta chains sequenced from one sample in a study of T cells in localized non-small cell lung cancer. Generated by immunoSEQ multiplex PCR, the TCRdb table keeps only in-frame clones and is missing some. The sample includes about 48,000 clones, around 77% of them seen just once. The specimen was peripheral blood, collected before any cancer treatment. The receptors stem from a man between 35 and 75 years old with stage I squamous cell lung carcinoma.

This chain links TRBV21-1 with TRBJ1-5; the table names TRBD1, a call not compared with the DNA. TRBV21-1 is given as a pseudogene. This CDR3 spans 14 amino acids. As DNA, the CDR3 is TGTGCCAGCAGCTTCGACAGGGGGAATCAGCCCCAGCATTTT. Amino acid sequence: CASSFDRGNQPQHF.

The V and J genes are TRBV5-1 and TRBJ1-2; TRBD1 matches at 10 bases. Unmatched junction bases numbered 5, after V lost 4 bases and J lost 8 bases. The length of the CDR3 is 13 residues. Germline V gene data show CDR1 as SGHRS and CDR2 as YFSETQ. The CDR3 bases are TGCGCCAGCAGCCGGGACAGGGGACAAGGCTACACCTTC. It codes for CASSRDRGQGYTF.

This clone occurred a few times. V gene TRBV27 combines with J gene TRBJ1-1; no clear D gene. V dropped 0 bases and J dropped 4 bases, with 12 bases sitting between them. The length of the CDR3 is 15 residues. Germline values: CDR1 MNHEY, CDR2 SMNVEV (reference sequence). CDR3 DNA sequence: TGTGCCAGCAGTTTATCGACGCGGGGAGGCACTGAAGCTTTCTTT. Protein: CASSLSTRGGTEAFF.

This chain joins TRBV16 and TRBJ1-4, with 10 bases that match TRBD1. V lost 0 bases and J lost 11; bases outside the gene matches: 6. The CDR3 spans 15 residues. Germline CDR1 and CDR2: KGHSY and FQNENV. The CDR3 region is CASSQSGQGWRKLFF. For the CDR3, the DNA is TGTGCCAGCAGCCAATCGGGACAGGGGTGGAGGAAACTGTTTTTT.

This clone has just one count. The gene calls are TRBV19 and TRBJ2-6; D unclear. The CDR3 totals 16 residues. The V and J ends lost 4 bases and 0 bases respectively, with 10 bases between them. Germline V CDR1 and CDR2: LNHDA, SQIVND (reference sequence). The CDR3 DNA follows: TGTGCCAGTAGTAGGGATGCGGACTCTGGGGCCAACGTCCTGACTTTC. Translating it yields CASSRDADSGANVLTF.

The rearrangement uses TRBV19 and TRBJ2-7; D not certain. The CDR3 extends over 14 amino acids. Trimming removed 2 bases from V and 5 bases from J, with 13 bases in between. From germline, CDR1 is LNHDA and CDR2 SQIVND (reference sequence). The CDR3 protein is CASSIKVQSNEQYF. The CDR3 DNA is TGTGCCAGTAGTATAAAAGTGCAGTCCAACGAGCAGTACTTC. Using reference TRBV19 and TRBJ2-7 for the parts outside the CDR3, the full variable domain is DGGITQSPKYLFRKEGQNVTLSCEQNLNHDAMYWYRQDPGQGLRLIYYSQIVNDFQKGDIAEGYSVSREKKESFPLTVTSAQKNPTAFYLCASSIKVQSNEQYFGPGTRLTVT.

The chain is built from TRBV9 and TRBJ2-3, with TRBD1 identical over 7 bases. The trim removed 4 bases at V and 6 bases at J, leaving 8 bases unmatched. The CDR3 has 14 amino acids. Germline assignment: CDR1 SGDLS and CDR2 YYNGEE. The DNA for the CDR3 is TGTGCCAGCAGCCCTGACAGGGTAGGGGATACGCAGTATTTT. Translation: CASSPDRVGDTQYF.

The chain carries TRBV10-3 and TRBJ2-3, with 10 nucleotides matching TRBD2. CDR1 is ENHRY and CDR2 is SYGVKD in the germline V gene. The CDR3 runs to 14 residues. The V and J ends lost 5 bases and 5 bases, in that order; junction bases with no gene match: 4. CDR3: CAISSGGVVDTQYF. DNA of the CDR3: TGTGCCATCAGTAGCGGGGGGGTGGTAGATACGCAGTATTTT.

This chain links TRBV7-2 with TRBJ1-5; possibly TRBD1 for D (5 bases). The CDR3 totals 16 residues. The germline gives CDR1 SGHTA, CDR2 FQGNSA. V was cut by 1 base and J by 5 bases, with 15 bases left in between. The CDR3 DNA reads TGTGCCAGCAGCTTAGGGGGCTCCCTTGCGTATCAGCCCCAGCATTTT. It specifies CASSLGGSLAYQPQHF.

This sequence joins TRBV30 and TRBJ2-3; D might be TRBD1 or TRBD2, each matching 6 bases. V lost 2 bases, J lost 2 bases, and 14 bases lay in between. Looked up from germline, CDR1 is GTSNPN and CDR2 is SVGIG (reference sequence). The CDR3 loop spans 15 amino acids. CDR3 sequence reads: CAWSPGAGPTDTQYF. The CDR3 DNA sequence: TGTGCCTGGAGTCCGGGGGCGGGGCCCACAGATACGCAGTATTTT.

This CDR3 reads CASSSGDRGQREKLFF. The CDR3, as DNA: TGTGCCAGCAGCTCCGGGGACAGGGGGCAGAGGGAAAAACTGTTTTTT. The rearrangement joins TRBV7-9 to TRBJ1-4; the match to TRBD1 covers 12 bases. There are 16 residues in the CDR3. The V gene end was trimmed by 4 bases and the J gene end by 8 bases; junction bases not matched to a gene: 8. The germline CDR1 and CDR2 sequences are SEHNR and FQNEAQ (reference sequence).

The rearrangement joins TRBV7-2 to TRBJ1-1; D may be TRBD1 (6 bases). The germline V gene has CDR1 SGHTA and CDR2 FQGNSA. The CDR3 is 16 residues long. Deletions cut 0 bases from V and 0 bases from J, with 11 bases between. The CDR3 DNA is TGTGCCAGCAGCTTAGCCTTACAGGGAGTGAACACTGAAGCTTTCTTT. Translated, it gives CASSLALQGVNTEAFF.

The J gene is TRBJ1-4, the V gene TRBV6-5, with a weak D call TRBD1 (6 bases). V was cut by 4 bases and J by 6 bases, with 15 bases left in between. From germline, CDR1 is MNHEY and CDR2 SVGAGI. The CDR3 is 15 amino acids. The CDR3 protein is CASSSREGVDEKLFF. Here the CDR3 DNA reads TGTGCCAGCAGTTCCCGTGAGGGGGTCGATGAAAAACTGTTTTTT.

This clone was recorded only once. The rearrangement links TRBV9 to TRBJ1-2; TRBD1 agrees at 7 bases. The length of the CDR3 is 14 residues. The germline V gene encodes CDR1 SGDLS and CDR2 YYNGEE. The V and J ends lost 4 bases and 8 bases, in that order; junction bases with no gene match: 11. CDR3 nucleotide sequence: TGTGCCAGCAGCCCCCGGGAGGGGGCGGGGGGCTACACCTTC. Its translation is CASSPREGAGGYTF.

The chain combines TRBV28 with TRBJ2-2, with 8 bases lining up with TRBD1. This CDR3 has 17 residues. V was clipped by 0 bases and J by 6 bases; unmatched bases: 9. Germline loops: CDR1 MDHEN, CDR2 SYDVKM. CDR3 DNA sequence: TGTGCCAGCAGTTTATGGGCCCAGGGGGCGACGGCCGGGGAGCTGTTTTTT. It is translated as CASSLWAQGATAGELFF.

This clone was seen only a few times. The V and J genes are TRBV9 and TRBJ2-1, with D perhaps matching TRBD2 (5 bases). Trimming stripped 0 bases from V and 0 bases from J, with 7 bases between. CDR3 length equals 15 residues. CDR1 SGDLS and CDR2 YYNGEE come from the germline V gene. The CDR3 is CASSVGTLSYNEQFF. As DNA, the CDR3 is TGTGCCAGCAGCGTAGGGACTCTCTCCTACAATGAGCAGTTCTTC.

The chain carries TRBV4-1 and TRBJ2-3; TRBD2 matches at 9 bases. The germline gives CDR1 MGHRA, CDR2 YSYEKL. This CDR3 region has 14 residues. V was clipped by 8 bases and J by 0 bases; unmatched bases: 3. The CDR3 DNA sequence: TGCGCCAGCTCCAGCGGGGGGAGCACAGATACGCAGTATTTT. Protein sequence: CASSSGGSTDTQYF.

CDR3 in amino acids: CASTSRGPYGYTF. In DNA form, the CDR3 reads TGTGCCAGCACCTCCCGGGGACCTTATGGCTACACCTTC. V is TRBV6-1 and J is TRBJ1-2; a weak D match, TRBD1 (5 bases). This CDR3 contains 13 residues. Germline CDR1 reads MNHNS; CDR2 reads SASEGT. V was trimmed by 7 bases and J by 5 bases, leaving 14 bases between them.

This clone has only one observation. The V call is TRBV27, the J call TRBJ1-4; possible D gene TRBD1, 6 bases. Trimming took 8 bases from V and 7 from J, leaving 17 bases between them. Germline loops: CDR1 MNHEY, CDR2 SMNVEV (reference sequence). This CDR3 comprises 14 residues. CDR3 sequence (DNA): TGTGCCAGCTCGAGAACAGGGAAGGCTGAAAAACTGTTTTTT. Its translation: CASSRTGKAEKLFF.

J is TRBJ2-3 and V is TRBV7-9; no firm D call. Trimming shortened V by 6 bases and J by 0 bases, and 7 bases separated the two germline ends. The CDR3 is 13 amino acids. Germline CDR1 is SEHNR and CDR2 is FQNEAQ (reference sequence). The CDR3 DNA reads TGTGCCAGCAGGGTGGGAAGCACAGATACGCAGTATTTT. This sequence encodes CASRVGSTDTQYF.

In its sample, this clone was seen once. The chain combines TRBV30 with TRBJ1-2, with D uncertain. The V gene lost 7 bases and the J gene lost 2 bases, with 14 bases spanning the gap. The length of the CDR3 is 13 residues. Germline CDR1 reads GTSNPN; CDR2 reads SVGIG (reference sequence). The CDR3: CAFVWGGNYGYTF. CDR3 sequence (DNA): TGTGCCTTTGTGTGGGGAGGAAACTATGGCTACACCTTC.

This rearrangement joins TRBV28 to TRBJ2-3, with 7 bases identical to TRBD1. Germline trimming cut 5 bases from V and 1 base from J; bases unmatched to any gene: 6. This CDR3 is built from 15 residues. In germline, CDR1 is MDHEN, CDR2 SYDVKM. The CDR3: CASSTGDRGTDTQYF. For the CDR3, the DNA is TGTGCCAGCAGTACAGGGGATAGAGGCACAGATACGCAGTATTTT.

The genes are TRBV27 and TRBJ2-2; D is possibly TRBD2 (6 bases). Trimming took off 8 bases at V and 8 bases at J, with 18 bases between the two ends. CDR1 is MNHEY and CDR2 is SMNVEV in the germline V gene (reference sequence). This CDR3 region has 14 residues. CDR3 amino acids: CASSVRGVTGELFF. DNA for the CDR3: TGTGCCAGCTCTGTACGCGGGGTTACGGGGGAGCTGTTTTTT.